The rows below give T cell receptor beta chains drawn from one sample of a study of preoperative IRX-2 immunotherapy in early breast cancer. TCRdb's copy holds only in-frame clones and misses some; the assay was immunoSEQ multiplex PCR. The sample records some 32,000 clones, over 80% being singletons. The source material was lymph node tissue, sampled from a patient treated with IRX-2 immunotherapy. The receptors derive from a human donor with breast cancer. Each CDR3 is given with its conserved first and last residue. A D gene is named only where the DNA matches it firmly. Some rows have no size entry. The others give once, few or many, or a class for an expanded clone.

TRBV6-8	.	.	12	TRBJ2-1	TGTGCCAGCAGTTACCGTGGCAATGAGCAGTTCTTC	CASSYRGNEQFF
TRBV14	.	.	13	TRBJ1-5	TGTGCCAGCAGCCGACAGCCAGGAGAGCCCCAGCATTTT	CASSRQPGEPQHF
TRBV19	.	once	15	TRBJ2-5	TGTGCCAGTACCACCAGTGGGGGCAGGCCAGAGACCCAGTACTTC	CASTTSGGRPETQYF
TRBV19	TRBD1	.	15	TRBJ2-7	TGTGCCAGTAGTATTCAACCGGGACAGGGCGGCGAGCAGTACTTC	CASSIQPGQGGEQYF
TRBV19	TRBD1	few	13	TRBJ1-1	TGTGCCAGTAGCTCGACAGGGGACACTGAAGCTTTCTTT	CASSSTGDTEAFF
TRBV18	TRBD1	.	13	TRBJ2-3	TGTGCCAGCTCACCGGGACAGGGAGATACGCAGTATTTT	CASSPGQGDTQYF
TRBV29-1	.	few	13	TRBJ1-2	TGCAGCATGGGGACCTCGGGGGGTAATGGCTACACCTTC	CSMGTSGGNGYTF
TRBV6-8	.	.	14	TRBJ2-2	TGTGCCAGCAAATTGGCTAGATTCCCCGGGGAGCTGTTTTTT	CASKLARFPGELFF
TRBV6-8	.	.	15	TRBJ2-6	TGTGCCAGCAGTTACGTAGGCTCTGGGGCCAACGTCCTGACTTTC	CASSYVGSGANVLTF
TRBV18	TRBD1	once	14	TRBJ2-7	TGTGCCAGCTCGGCCACCGGGACAGGGATTGAGCAGTACTTC	CASSATGTGIEQYF
TRBV6-8	.	few	13	TRBJ1-1	TGTGCCATCAGACCTGGCCCCGAGACTGAAGCTTTCTTT	CAIRPGPETEAFF
TRBV6-8	.	few	14	TRBJ2-5	TGTGCCAGCAGTTACGTTGGTAGCGGAGAGACCCAGTACTTC	CASSYVGSGETQYF
TRBV18	TRBD1	.	16	TRBJ1-2	TGTGCCAGCTCACCACGGACAGGCAGACCTAACGGTGGCTACACCTTC	CASSPRTGRPNGGYTF
TRBV6-8	.	.	14	TRBJ2-3	TGTGCCGGTCGGGACACAGGGAGTACAGATACGCAGTATTTT	CAGRDTGSTDTQYF
TRBV18	TRBD2	.	13	TRBJ2-5	TGTGCCAGCTCACGACTAGCAGATGAGACCCAGTACTTC	CASSRLADETQYF
TRBV5-1	.	once	15	TRBJ1-1	TGCGCCAGCAGCTTGCGAGGGGAGGTGAACACTGAAGCTTTCTTT	CASSLRGEVNTEAFF
TRBV29-1	.	.	14	TRBJ2-3	TGCAGCGTTGGGGTCCTTTACCGCACAGATACGCAGTATTTT	CSVGVLYRTDTQYF
TRBV19	TRBD1	.	17	TRBJ2-1	TGTGCCAGTAGTTTGGGACAGCCGTTGTCGGTCTACAATGAGCAGTTCTTC	CASSLGQPLSVYNEQFF
TRBV10-3	.	.	14	TRBJ2-3	TGTGCCAGCTTCGGTAAGCGGTACACAGATACGCAGTATTTT	CASFGKRYTDTQYF
TRBV28	.	.	13	TRBJ1-4	TGTGCCAGCTCCCAGGGTCTGGTCGAAAAACTGTTTTTT	CASSQGLVEKLFF
TRBV30	.	.	11	TRBJ1-2	TGTGCCTGGAGGGAGACAGTGGGCTACACCTTC	CAWRETVGYTF
TRBV5-5	TRBD2	.	17	TRBJ2-1	TGTGCCAGCAGCAAGTTATCCGGGACTAGCGGGGGGCCAGGGCAGTTCTTC	CASSKLSGTSGGPGQFF
TRBV18	.	.	14	TRBJ1-1	TGTGCCAGCTCACCTCAGAGGGGGAACACTGAAGCTTTCTTT	CASSPQRGNTEAFF
TRBV6-8	TRBD2	.	16	TRBJ2-7	TGTGCCAGCAGATCACTAGCGGGAGGGGTGAACTACGAGCAGTACTTC	CASRSLAGGVNYEQYF
TRBV7-8	TRBD2	.	16	TRBJ2-1	TGTGCCAGCAGCCAAATTCTAGCGGTCTCCTACAATGAGCAGTTCTTC	CASSQILAVSYNEQFF
TRBV19	.	.	15	TRBJ1-3	TGTGCCAGTAGTATAGGGTCCTCCTCTGGAAACACCATATATTTT	CASSIGSSSGNTIYF
TRBV18	.	.	15	TRBJ1-1	TGTGCCAGCTCAGCGGACGCTTACTCCAACACTGAAGCTTTCTTT	CASSADAYSNTEAFF
TRBV28	.	.	12	TRBJ2-7	TGTGCCAGCAGTCCTCGGGCGAGGGAGCAGTACTTC	CASSPRAREQYF
TRBV15	TRBD1	.	15	TRBJ1-6	TGTGCCACCAGCAGACAAACAGGGGTTAATTCACCCCTCCACTTT	CATSRQTGVNSPLHF
TRBV28	.	.	15	TRBJ2-3	TGTGCCAGCATCGGAGTAGGGGGGGCGACAGATACGCAGTATTTT	CASIGVGGATDTQYF
TRBV7-6	.	few	14	TRBJ2-5	TGTGCCAGCAGCTTGGCCGGTCAACGGGAGACCCAGTACTTC	CASSLAGQRETQYF
TRBV16	.	.	17	TRBJ2-1	TGTGCCAGCAGCCAATCGAGATATCGGACGAAGGACAATGAGCAGTTCTTC	CASSQSRYRTKDNEQFF
TRBV18	.	.	16	TRBJ1-1	TGTGCCAGCTCACCAAATAGGGGGTACAGGAACACTGAAGCTTTCTTT	CASSPNRGYRNTEAFF
TRBV5-1	TRBD1	.	15	TRBJ2-7	TGCGCCAGCAGCTTGACCGGGACAGGGGCCCACGAGCAGTACTTC	CASSLTGTGAHEQYF
TRBV18	.	.	15	TRBJ2-5	TGTGCCAGCTCACCCCTGCGAGGAGTCCAAGAGACCCAGTACTTC	CASSPLRGVQETQYF
TRBV28	TRBD1	.	13	TRBJ1-4	TGTGCCAGCAAGGGACAGGGGGCTGAAAAACTGTTTTTT	CASKGQGAEKLFF
TRBV29-1	.	.	13	TRBJ1-1	TGCAGCGTTTGGGGACAATTGAACACTGAAGCTTTCTTT	CSVWGQLNTEAFF
TRBV11-3	TRBD2	few	16	TRBJ2-3	TGTGCCAGCAGCTGGGGACTAGCGGGAGATGGGGATACGCAGTATTTT	CASSWGLAGDGDTQYF
TRBV7-6	.	.	14	TRBJ1-4	TGTGCCAGCAGCTACGACGGGAATAATGAAAAACTGTTTTTT	CASSYDGNNEKLFF
TRBV5-8	TRBD1	.	13	TRBJ2-1	TGTGCCAGCAGCACAACCGGACAGGGCGAGCAGTTCTTC	CASSTTGQGEQFF
TRBV19	TRBD2	.	16	TRBJ2-5	TGTGCCAGTAGTATCGGACTAGCGGCAACGGGAGAGACCCAGTACTTC	CASSIGLAATGETQYF
TRBV14	.	.	16	TRBJ2-7	TGTGCCAGCAGCCGCCATATCGGAGGGGAGAAGGACGAGCAGTACTTC	CASSRHIGGEKDEQYF
TRBV6-8	.	.	16	TRBJ2-1	TGTGCCAGCAGTTACACGGGATGGGGGAGAGGCAATGAGCAGTTCTTC	CASSYTGWGRGNEQFF
TRBV2	.	.	16	TRBJ1-6	TGTGCCAGCAGTGAAGGGGGTGGAAGGGGATTTGGACCCCTCCACTTT	CASSEGGGRGFGPLHF
TRBV6-8	.	.	16	TRBJ2-6	TGTGCCAGCAGTCCCCCAGGTTTATCTGGGGCCAACGTCCTGACTTTC	CASSPPGLSGANVLTF
TRBV18	.	.	13	TRBJ2-1	TGTGCCAGCTCACCACTCCCTCAGGTTGAGCAGTTCTTC	CASSPLPQVEQFF
TRBV6-8	.	.	13	TRBJ1-2	TGTGCCAGCAGTCGGTCGGGACCGCGAATCTACACCTTC	CASSRSGPRIYTF
TRBV23-1	.	.	15	TRBJ2-5	TGCGCCAGCAGTCAGAGGCGGGCCAGAAGGGAGACCCAGTACTTC	CASSQRRARRETQYF
TRBV29-1	.	.	12	TRBJ2-5	TGCAGCGGTCAACTAGATCAAGAGACCCAGTACTTC	CSGQLDQETQYF
TRBV6-9	TRBD2	.	12	TRBJ2-2	TGTGCCACCTCCGGGGGGGCCGGGGAGCTGTTTTTT	CATSGGAGELFF
TRBV5-1	.	once	14	TRBJ2-5	TGCGCCAGCAGCCCGCGGGTTGGGAAAGAGACCCAGTACTTC	CASSPRVGKETQYF